This TCR beta chain came from a study of cytomegalovirus exposure and HLA in healthy donors (dated by TCRdb to about 2017). For the study in its entirety: The roughly 650 repertoires of the first cohort and the approximately 130 validation repertoires were produced on the same platform, according to a later analysis. The study was designed to test whether signatures of past pathogen exposure could be identified by cataloging public T cell receptors. In addition to the first cohort of around 670 subjects, a separate validation cohort of over 90 different subjects was used. To predict cytomegalovirus infection status, the study brought together high-throughput TCR immunosequencing, statistical association of individual TCRs with disease status, and machine learning.

With respect to this clone: What antigen it recognizes has not been identified. No quality values exist for individual bases; no much larger clone is one base distant.

Separate from the roughly 700-subject first cohort, the validation cohort of around 130 subjects was the group to which the donors belonged. Receptors were amplified or captured by the immunoSEQ multiplex PCR assay. The original methods were these. A statistical classification framework was developed to diagnose cytomegalovirus status using the catalog of TCR beta chain sequences. TCRdb stores this immuneACCESS table with in-frame sequences only. Part of the clones is absent; in the studies checked, under half of the shortfall reflects unresolved V genes, and no reason is known for the rest. Clone size and V and J calls were adopted from that table, with D and trimming inferred from the DNA. In this sample the table shows fewer than 200,000 clones, around nine tenths of which occur a single time. The top ten clones comprise approximately 2.5% of the sample. The germline V gene (reference sequence) sets CDR1 to LNHDA and CDR2 to SQIVND. Relative to germline, V is 5 bases shorter and J is 2 bases shorter, with 11 bases between their ends. The CDR3 contains 14 residues, cysteine and phenylalanine counted. CDR3 DNA is the only sequence kept; it has 42 bases, read in frame from the first base.

Broader findings and caveats from the paper: Subsequent analysis determined that TCRs grouped into clusters in the first cohort also showed a tendency toward co-occurrence across the 130 or so validation repertoires, and 85% to 95% of cluster scores exceeded 0. A total of 150 to 200 TCR beta chains were listed by the study as associated with cytomegalovirus. Cytomegalovirus status was reported to be diagnosed by the classifier with high specificity and sensitivity in both the original and validation cohorts. All 120 or so repertoires were used to score co-occurrence in the validation cohort in a later analysis, because that analysis had no HLA typing for the cohort. Most TCR sequences were seen in very few donors, while some public TCRs were found in many individuals. The authors suggested that the approach could potentially be extended to other disease states and immunological phenotypes. A few of the identified cytomegalovirus-associated TCR beta chains were confirmed in vitro to be specific for cytomegalovirus antigens.

The rearranged chain carries TRBV19 and TRBJ2-3; TRBD1 could be the D gene, as 5 bases match. The sample comprised PBMCs. The clonotype comes from a man aged 18 to 30 in good health and CMV-seropositive. The CDR3 region reads CASSLDTSTDTQYF. The DNA reads TGTGCCAGTAGTTTGGACACCTCCACAGATACGCAGTATTTT. With all but the CDR3 taken from the reference TRBV19 and TRBJ2-3 genes, the full variable domain is: DGGITQSPKYLFRKEGQNVTLSCEQNLNHDAMYWYRQDPGQGLRLIYYSQIVNDFQKGDIAEGYSVSREKKESFPLTVTSAQKNPTAFYLCASSLDTSTDTQYFGPGTRLTVL.